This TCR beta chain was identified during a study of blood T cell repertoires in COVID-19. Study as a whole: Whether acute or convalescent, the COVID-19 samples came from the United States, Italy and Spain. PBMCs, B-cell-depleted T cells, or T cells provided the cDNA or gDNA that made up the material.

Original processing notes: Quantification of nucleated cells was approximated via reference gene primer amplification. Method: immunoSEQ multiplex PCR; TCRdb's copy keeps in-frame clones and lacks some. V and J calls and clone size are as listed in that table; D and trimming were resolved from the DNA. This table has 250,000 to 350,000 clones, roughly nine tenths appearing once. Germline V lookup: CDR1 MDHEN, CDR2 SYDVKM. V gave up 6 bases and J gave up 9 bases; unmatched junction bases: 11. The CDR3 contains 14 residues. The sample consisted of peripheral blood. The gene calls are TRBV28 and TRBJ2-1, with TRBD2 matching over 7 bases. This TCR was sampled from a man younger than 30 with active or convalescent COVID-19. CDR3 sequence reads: CASSPGLVVGEQFF. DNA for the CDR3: TGTGCCAGCAGCCCAGGACTAGTTGTTGGTGAGCAGTTCTTC.